This record looks at one T cell receptor beta chain sequence and its context. Its antigen is still unknown. These data belong to a study of blood T cell dynamics during melanoma immunotherapy. About the research overall: Metastatic melanoma patients received first-line pembrolizumab or nivolumab plus ipilimumab.

Regarding the study as a whole: Clones driving repertoire changes may be melanoma-specific or general immune activation.

The time point here: pre-treatment baseline. A fixed DNA input of roughly 0.35 ug was used per bulk PBMC sample. Repertoires were generated with immunoSEQ multiplex PCR, while TCRdb's copy carries only in-frame clones and drops some. The sample records roughly 10,000 clones, roughly 83% being singletons. Germline assignment: CDR1 LGHNA and CDR2 YNFKEQ. Trimming removed 1 base at V and 0 bases at J, with 19 bases between. The CDR3 has 18 amino acids. This sequence originates from a human donor with melanoma. This chain connects TRBV4-2 to TRBJ2-7; D could derive from TRBD1 or TRBD2 (5 bases each). Specimen: blood, collected from a patient treated with checkpoint blockade. The CDR3 is CASSQGGVTGPSSYEQYF. Here the CDR3 DNA reads TGTGCCAGCAGCCAAGGGGGAGTCACGGGACCCAGCTCCTACGAGCAGTACTTC.